The T cell receptor beta chain described here comes from a study of T cell changes during pregnancy in multiple sclerosis. V was trimmed by 5 bases and J by 5 bases, leaving 12 bases between them. CDR3 length equals 13 residues. Germline lookup yields CDR1 SGHTA and CDR2 FQGNSA. The table came from immunoSEQ multiplex PCR; TCRdb's copy has only in-frame clones and leaves some out. The sample lists 100,000 or so clones, about 94% occurring once. The sequences come from peripheral blood, collected after pregnancy. The origin of this receptor is a female donor in good health, enrolled as a control in a pregnancy study. V usage is TRBV7-2 and J usage is TRBJ2-5; D is perhaps TRBD1 (5 bases). The CDR3 loop reads CASSPRGRETQYF. CDR3 DNA: TGTGCCAGCAGCCCTAGGGGTCGGGAGACCCAGTACTTC.